This T cell receptor (beta chain) is drawn from a study of blood T cell repertoires in COVID-19. The V end was cut by 3 bases, the J end by 1 base, with 8 bases between. This CDR3 comprises 13 residues. The germline gives CDR1 SGHKS, CDR2 YYEKEE (reference sequence). Generated by immunoSEQ multiplex PCR, the TCRdb table keeps only in-frame clones and is missing some. Here the sample spans 81,000 or so clones, more than 80% being singletons. This chain connects TRBV5-5 to TRBJ2-7; unclear D gene. The sequence derives from a human donor in a cohort sampled during active COVID-19. Material for sequencing was peripheral blood. The CDR3 nucleotides read TGTGCCAGCAGCTCGACAATATCCTACGAGCAGTACTTC. This translates into CASSSTISYEQYF.